These 8 T cell receptor beta chains were sequenced from one sample in a study of blood T cell repertoires in COVID-19. Method: immunoSEQ multiplex PCR; TCRdb's copy keeps in-frame clones and lacks some. The sample lists roughly 260,000 clones; about 90% were seen once. The sequencing sample was made of peripheral blood. The source of these receptors is a woman aged 45 to 65 who had recovered from COVID-19.

The gene calls are TRBV4-3 and TRBJ2-2, with a tentative D call TRBD1 (6 bases). There are 17 residues in the CDR3. Germline V gene data show CDR1 as LGHNA and CDR2 as YSLEER. The V end lost 2 bases, the J end lost 1 base, and 14 bases lay between the germline ends. The CDR3 loop reads CASSQSTGQQNTGELFF. The CDR3 region has the DNA TGCGCCAGCAGCCAAAGTACAGGGCAGCAGAACACCGGGGAGCTGTTTTTT.

CDR3 coding DNA: TGCGCCAGCAGCCAAGTGCCAGGGGGCTTCGACGAGCAGTACTTC. Amino acids: CASSQVPGGFDEQYF. This sequence joins TRBV4-1 and TRBJ2-7; 8 bases match TRBD1. Trimming took 1 base from V and 5 from J; bases not matched to a gene: 7. Germline-derived CDR1 and CDR2 are MGHRA and YSYEKL. The CDR3 totals 15 residues.

J is TRBJ2-5 and V is TRBV30, with D possibly being TRBD2 (6 bases). The germline V gene has CDR1 GTSNPN and CDR2 SVGIG (reference sequence). V was trimmed by 2 bases and J by 5 bases, leaving 12 bases between them. This CDR3 has 13 amino acids. DNA for the CDR3: TGTGCCTGGAGTCGACTAGTTTCGGAGACCCAGTACTTC. Translated, it gives CAWSRLVSETQYF. Filled out from reference TRBV30 and TRBJ2-5, the complete variable domain reads SQTIHQWPATLVQPVGSPLSLECTVEGTSNPNLYWYRQAAGRGLQLLFYSVGIGQISSEVPQNLSASRPQDRQFILSSKKLLLSDSGFYLCAWSRLVSETQYFGPGTRLLVL.

The CDR3 loop reads CASSYGTGTGYTF. The CDR3 nucleotides read TGTGCCAGCAGCTATGGGACAGGGACCGGCTACACCTTC. The rearrangement uses TRBV7-9 and TRBJ1-2; 9 bases line up with TRBD1. CDR3 size: 13 residues. Trimming at V came to 4 bases and at J to 8 bases, leaving 5 bases not matched to a gene. Germline assignment: CDR1 SEHNR and CDR2 FQNEAQ (reference sequence).

The rearrangement links TRBV5-8 to TRBJ1-1; D gene unclear. The CDR3 covers 13 residues. Germline V gene data show CDR1 as SGHTS and CDR2 as YDEGEE. The ends were cut back, 4 bases at V and 3 bases at J, with 10 bases in the middle. The CDR3 sequence is CASSPGADTEAFF. CDR3 nucleotides: TGTGCCAGCAGCCCAGGAGCGGACACTGAAGCTTTCTTT.

This chain links TRBV6-6 with TRBJ1-2; D call uncertain. V was shortened by 0 bases and J by 5 bases, with 10 bases between the two germline ends. The CDR3 consists of 14 residues. Germline V lookup: CDR1 MNHNY, CDR2 SVGAGI (reference sequence). This CDR3 reads CASSYSAGGYGYTF. DNA of the CDR3: TGTGCCAGCAGTTACTCGGCGGGTGGGTATGGCTACACCTTC.

V usage is TRBV4-3 and J usage is TRBJ1-2; D is uncertain. Between the trimmed V and J ends, which lost 0 bases and 11 bases, there was a span of 13 bases. Germline V gene lookup returns CDR1 LGHNA and CDR2 YSLEER. This CDR3 is 13 amino acids long. CDR3: CASSQDLWAVYTF. CDR3 DNA: TGCGCCAGCAGCCAAGATCTTTGGGCAGTGTACACCTTC.

V gene TRBV19 combines with J gene TRBJ1-4; possibly TRBD1 for D (5 bases). Deletions cut 3 bases from V and 3 bases from J, with 14 bases between. Germline CDR1 is LNHDA and CDR2 is SQIVND (reference sequence). There are 16 residues in the CDR3. The DNA for the CDR3 is TGTGCCAGTAGTATGCTGCAGGGTTTGGCTAATGAAAAACTGTTTTTT. Its translation: CASSMLQGLANEKLFF.